What follows describes a single T cell receptor (beta chain). What it binds is not known. The data stem from a study of shared clonotypes between healthy human individuals. Study overall: Donor composition was a couple of women and three men, aged 18 to 49. Findings and caveats of the study: Large depth notwithstanding, sorted-subset sequencing proved incomplete by rarefaction. Larger estimated richness was generally seen in naive subsets than in memory subsets.

The V and J ends lost 5 bases and 0 bases, in that order; junction bases with no gene match: 7. The CDR3 is made up of 16 amino acids. Germline assignment: CDR1 MDHEN and CDR2 SYDVKM. Clones were sequenced by immunoSEQ multiplex PCR, and TCRdb holds only the in-frame ones, with some missing. The sample has millions of clones; more than 80% are singletons. Division of CD4+ cells produced a CD45RA+ naive subset and a CD45RA-negative memory subset. Material: naive CD4+ T cells sorted from blood. Described subset: CD45RA+ positively selected. This TCR derives from a man aged 18-30 years in good health. This chain connects TRBV28 to TRBJ1-2; 9 bases align to TRBD1. CDR3 sequence reads: CASSTGTGTANYGYTF. In DNA, the CDR3 is TGTGCCAGCAGTACCGGGACAGGGACGGCTAACTATGGCTACACCTTC.